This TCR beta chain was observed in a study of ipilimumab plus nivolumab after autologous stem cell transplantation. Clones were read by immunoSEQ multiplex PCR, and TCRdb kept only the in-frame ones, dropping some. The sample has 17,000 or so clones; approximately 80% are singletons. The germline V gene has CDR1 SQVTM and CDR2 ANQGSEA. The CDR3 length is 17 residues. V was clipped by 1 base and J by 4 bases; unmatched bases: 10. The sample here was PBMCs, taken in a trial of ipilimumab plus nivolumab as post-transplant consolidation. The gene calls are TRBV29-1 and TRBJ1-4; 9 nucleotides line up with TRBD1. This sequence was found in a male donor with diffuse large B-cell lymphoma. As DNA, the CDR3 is TGCAGCGTTGAAGGTGGTACCGGGACAGGGCTTAATGAAAAACTGTTTTTT. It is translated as CSVEGGTGTGLNEKLFF.